The 20 T cell receptor beta chains given below trace back to one sample, sequenced in a study of beta chain features in type 1 diabetes. Investigators reverse transcribed all isolated RNA, so they sequenced expressed TCRB transcripts. TCRdb keeps only in-frame clones here, not all; method: immunoSEQ multiplex PCR. This repertoire shows 350,000 or so clones, about 18% found once; its top ten account for under 0.055%. The material sequenced was naive CD4+ T cells from blood. These receptors were collected from a woman aged 18-29 years in good health.

The chain is built from TRBV18 and TRBJ2-1; D possibly corresponds to TRBD1 (5 bases). V lost 3 bases to trimming and J lost 3 bases, with 12 bases between them. Germline loops: CDR1 KGHSH, CDR2 LQKENI. This CDR3 has 15 residues. The CDR3 DNA reads TGTGCCAGCTCACCTCCCAGACAGCTCTACAATGAGCAGTTCTTC. Its protein is CASSPPRQLYNEQFF.

This clone showed up just a few times. V is TRBV5-1 and J is TRBJ2-2, with D perhaps TRBD2 (6 bases). This CDR3 region has 17 residues. The germline gives CDR1 SGHRS, CDR2 YFSETQ. The V gene lost 6 bases and the J gene lost 2 bases, with 20 bases spanning the gap. CDR3 sequence (DNA): TGCGCCAGCAACCACGCCCTTGCGGGGCTTAACACCGGGGAGCTGTTTTTT. It encodes CASNHALAGLNTGELFF.

V usage is TRBV5-1 and J usage is TRBJ2-7; 7 bases are a match to TRBD2. Trimming at V came to 6 bases and at J to 0 bases, leaving 9 bases not matched to a gene. Germline values: CDR1 SGHRS, CDR2 YFSETQ. The CDR3 length is 15 residues. The CDR3 nucleotides are TGCGCCAGCAAATCCGCCTCTAGCGGCTCCTACGAGCAGTACTTC. Translating gives CASKSASSGSYEQYF.

The rearrangement links TRBV7-2 to TRBJ2-2; D perhaps matches TRBD1 (5 bases). The germline V and J ends were trimmed by 0 bases and 7 bases, with 12 bases remaining between them. There are 15 residues in the CDR3. Germline V gene sequence: CDR1 SGHTA, CDR2 FQGNSA. This CDR3 is CASSLARQGVGELFF. The CDR3 DNA sequence: TGTGCCAGCAGCTTAGCCCGACAAGGGGTCGGGGAGCTGTTTTTT.

The V and J genes are TRBV4-3 and TRBJ1-2, with 8 nucleotides matching TRBD1. The germline CDR1 and CDR2 sequences are LGHNA and YSLEER. The V and J ends lost 2 bases and 7 bases, in that order; junction bases with no gene match: 3. The CDR3 is 13 residues long. Written as DNA, the CDR3 is TGCGCCAGCAGCCAACCAGGGGGCTCTGGCTACACCTTC. Protein sequence: CASSQPGGSGYTF.

In its sample, this clone was seen a few times. Compared with germline, one end of the junction differs, possibly owing to a read error. The gene calls are TRBV29-1 and TRBJ2-7; D is perhaps TRBD1 (6 bases). There are 12 residues in the CDR3. Germline values: CDR1 SQVTM, CDR2 ANQGSEA. In nucleotides, the CDR3 is TGCAGCGTCCGGACGACAGGCTACGGGCAGTACTTC. As protein: CSVRTTGYGQYF.

In this sample, this clone turned up a few times. The DNA of the CDR3 is TGTGCCAGCAGCTTAGTGTCGTTGAACACCGGGGAGCTGTTTTTT. This translates into CASSLVSLNTGELFF. This chain links TRBV7-2 with TRBJ2-2; D gene ambiguous. Trimming took off 1 base at V and 1 base at J, with 7 bases between the two ends. The CDR3 runs 15 residues. Germline V gene lookup returns CDR1 SGHTA and CDR2 FQGNSA.

The chain carries TRBV14 and TRBJ2-6; D uncertain. The germline V gene has CDR1 SGHDN and CDR2 FVKESK. The CDR3 consists of 16 residues. Trimming stripped 1 base from V and 0 bases from J, with 7 bases between. This CDR3 reads CASSQGRVSGANVLTF. In DNA form, the CDR3 reads TGTGCCAGCAGCCAAGGAAGAGTCTCTGGGGCCAACGTCCTGACTTTC.

This clone was counted between two and nine times. The chain uses TRBV5-1 and TRBJ1-5; the match to TRBD1 covers 10 bases. The CDR3 contains 15 residues. Trimming cost V 2 bases and J 4 bases; bases outside gene matches: 3. CDR1 and CDR2 (germline): SGHRS, YFSETQ. CDR3 sequence (DNA): TGCGCCAGCAGCTTTGGGACAGGGGCTAATCAGCCCCAGCATTTT. Protein sequence: CASSFGTGANQPQHF.

This chain connects TRBV9 to TRBJ2-5; 10 bases align to TRBD1. CDR3 size: 18 residues. The ends lost 3 bases at V and 4 bases at J; junction bases unmatched: 15. Per germline, CDR1 SGDLS and CDR2 YYNGEE. DNA of the CDR3: TGTGCCAGCAGCGAATACTCCGGGACAGGGGCCTCCCCAGAGACCCAGTACTTC. Translation gives CASSEYSGTGASPETQYF.

This chain connects TRBV7-9 to TRBJ2-1, with D tentatively TRBD2 (7 bases). Trimming pared 11 bases from V and 8 bases from J, leaving 13 bases between. Germline CDR1 is SEHNR and CDR2 is FQNEAQ (reference sequence). There are 11 residues in the CDR3. CDR3 protein: CAGGGSDEQFF. The CDR3 bases are TGTGCCGGGGGGGGCTCGGATGAGCAGTTCTTC.

This clone was recorded a few times. V gene TRBV7-6 combines with J gene TRBJ2-1; D is undetermined. The CDR3 length is 14 residues. Trimming stripped 2 bases from V and 2 bases from J, with 7 bases between. The germline CDR1 and CDR2 sequences are SGHVS and FNYEAQ. The CDR3 spells CASSLNPTYNEQFF. The DNA for the CDR3 is TGTGCCAGCAGCTTAAATCCTACCTACAATGAGCAGTTCTTC. The variable domain in full, with the rest retrieved from reference TRBV7-6 and TRBJ2-1, is GAGVSQSPRYKVTKRGQDVALRCDPISGHVSLYWYRQALGQGPEFLTYFNYEAQQDKSGLPNDRFSAERPEGSISTLTIQRTEQRDSAMYRCASSLNPTYNEQFFGPGTRLTVL.

This clone has only a few counts. The identical CDR3 is also encoded by other nucleotide sequences in the sample. This CDR3 reads CASSPAGNNEQFF. In nucleotides, the CDR3 is TGTGCCAGCTCACCGGCCGGGAATAATGAGCAGTTCTTC. The chain joins TRBV18 to TRBJ2-1; tentatively, D is TRBD2 (5 bases). CDR3 length: 13 amino acids. CDR1 and CDR2 from the germline V gene are KGHSH and LQKENI. V lost 3 bases, J lost 7 bases, and 10 bases lay in between.

The rearrangement links TRBV2 to TRBJ1-1; TRBD1 might be the D (6 bases). V lost 7 bases and J 8 bases, leaving 14 bases between the germline ends. Per germline, CDR1 SNHLY and CDR2 FYNNEI. The CDR3 contains 12 residues. CDR3 nucleotide sequence: TGTGCCAGCACCTCGAACGACAGGGAAGCTTTCTTT. It codes for CASTSNDREAFF.

This clone was seen only a few times. V is TRBV7-2 and J is TRBJ1-6, with D unclear. This CDR3 is 14 amino acids long. Germline CDR1 and CDR2: SGHTA and FQGNSA. V was shortened by 3 bases and J by 5 bases, with 8 bases between the two germline ends. The CDR3 loop reads CASSLGRHNSPLHF. The CDR3 coding sequence is TGTGCCAGCAGCTTGGGGAGGCATAATTCACCCCTCCACTTT.

This clone was detected only a few times. The chain couples TRBV5-4 to TRBJ2-7, with D tentatively TRBD2 (6 bases). Germline V lookup: CDR1 SGHNT, CDR2 YYREEE (reference sequence). The V gene lost 4 bases and the J gene lost 2 bases, with 10 bases spanning the gap. This CDR3 comprises 13 residues. The CDR3 is CASSKGLAYEQYF. CDR3 sequence (DNA): TGTGCCAGCAGCAAGGGACTTGCCTACGAGCAGTACTTC.

This clone has just a few counts. The rearrangement links TRBV2 to TRBJ2-5; TRBD2 agrees at 8 bases. The CDR3 has 14 residues. The germline V gene has CDR1 SNHLY and CDR2 FYNNEI. J was trimmed by 7 bases and V by 1 base; bases with no gene match: 5. Here the CDR3 reads CASSEGTSFGTQYF. The DNA of the CDR3 is TGTGCCAGCAGTGAAGGGACTAGCTTTGGGACCCAGTACTTC.

In this sample, this clone turned up a few times. This chain links TRBV29-1 with TRBJ2-5, with D tentatively TRBD2 (6 bases). Trimming shortened V by 5 bases and J by 2 bases, and 12 bases separated the two germline ends. This CDR3 is 13 amino acids long. Germline CDR1 SQVTM, CDR2 ANQGSEA. The CDR3 nucleotides read TGCAGCGTTCAGAGGGGACTTCAAGAGACCCAGTACTTC. Translated: CSVQRGLQETQYF.

The chain carries TRBV4-1 and TRBJ2-1, with D tentatively TRBD1 (5 bases). The CDR3 runs 14 residues. V gave up 1 base and J gave up 7 bases, with 11 bases separating them. Germline CDR1 and CDR2: MGHRA and YSYEKL. The CDR3 loop reads CASSQGQGKNEQFF. In DNA, the CDR3 is TGCGCCAGCAGCCAAGGGCAGGGCAAAAATGAGCAGTTCTTC.

The gene calls are TRBV6-5 and TRBJ1-6, with TRBD1 as a possible D gene (5 bases). V gave up 1 base and J gave up 9 bases, with 16 bases separating them. Germline lookup yields CDR1 MNHEY and CDR2 SVGAGI. The CDR3 runs 16 residues. The CDR3: CASSYWGGGEGSPLHF. CDR3 coding DNA: TGTGCCAGCAGTTACTGGGGCGGAGGGGAAGGTTCACCCCTCCACTTT.